These T cell receptor beta chains were read from a single sample in a study of T-cell reconstitution after alpha-beta-depleted transplantation in children. TCRdb redid the calling of the PCR reads with MiXCR, one entry per CDR3 protein. Among more than 200,000 distinct CDR3 sequences listed, 17% were seen once. This sample comprised PBMCs, mostly from graft donor cells, obtained 360 days after TCRalphabeta/CD19-depleted stem cell transplant. These receptors all stem from a male patient aged 2-10 years who had a stem cell transplant for acute lymphoblastic leukemia, so the T cells may come from the graft donor. Both conserved end residues are part of each CDR3. The D gene is left open where the match is weak. Some rows have no size entry. The others give once, few or many, or a class for an expanded clone.

d_gene: TRBD1; j_gene: TRBJ2-5; v_gene: TRBV27; abundance: few; CDR3aa: CASSSRGHEGTQYF; CDR3nt: TGTGCCAGCAGTTCCAGGGGGCATGAAGGGACCCAGTACTTC
d_gene: TRBD1; j_gene: TRBJ2-3; v_gene: TRBV11-2; abundance: many; CDR3aa: CASSLAGGLDTQYF; CDR3nt: TGTGCCAGCAGCTTGGCAGGGGGTTTGGATACGCAGTATTTT
d_gene: NA; j_gene: TRBJ2-1; v_gene: TRBV29-1; abundance: NA; CDR3aa: CSVLNSYAEQFF; CDR3nt: TGCAGCGTTTTGAATTCGTACGCGGAGCAGTTCTTC
d_gene: NA; j_gene: TRBJ2-7; v_gene: TRBV7-2; abundance: NA; CDR3aa: CASSLRFGQYEQYF; CDR3nt: TGTGCCAGCAGCTTACGTTTTGGGCAGTACGAGCAGTACTTC
d_gene: NA; j_gene: TRBJ2-4; v_gene: TRBV20-1; abundance: NA; CDR3aa: CSARRGIEAKNIQYF; CDR3nt: TGCAGTGCTCGTCGGGGGATTGAAGCCAAAAACATTCAGTACTTC
d_gene: NA; j_gene: TRBJ1-5; v_gene: TRBV21-1; abundance: few; CDR3aa: CASSNPGYSNQPQHF; CDR3nt: TGTGCCAGCAGCAACCCAGGGTATAGCAATCAGCCCCAGCATTTT
d_gene: TRBD2; j_gene: TRBJ2-5; v_gene: TRBV12-3/TRBV12-4; abundance: many; CDR3aa: CASSSGTSGGAGWETQYF; CDR3nt: TGTGCCAGCAGTTCCGGGACTAGCGGGGGGGCAGGATGGGAGACCCAGTACTTC
d_gene: NA; j_gene: TRBJ2-5; v_gene: TRBV3-1; abundance: NA; CDR3aa: CASSQKRGRGGETQYF; CDR3nt: TGTGCCAGCAGCCAAAAGCGAGGACGCGGCGGGGAGACCCAGTACTTC
d_gene: TRBD2; j_gene: TRBJ2-5; v_gene: TRBV12-3/TRBV12-4; abundance: NA; CDR3aa: CACSLRLRGLSGSKETQYF; CDR3nt: TGTGCCTGCAGTTTACGTTTACGGGGACTTAGCGGGAGTAAGGAGACCCAGTACTTC
d_gene: NA; j_gene: TRBJ2-5; v_gene: TRBV7-9; abundance: NA; CDR3aa: CASSLDTGPGETQYF; CDR3nt: TGTGCCAGCAGCTTAGATACAGGGCCTGGAGAGACCCAGTACTTC
d_gene: NA; j_gene: TRBJ2-5; v_gene: TRBV4-3; abundance: few; CDR3aa: CASSQYYQETQYF; CDR3nt: TGCGCCAGCAGCCAATATTACCAAGAGACCCAGTACTTC
d_gene: NA; j_gene: TRBJ1-2; v_gene: TRBV20-1; abundance: NA; CDR3aa: CSARDPTRAGDGGYTF; CDR3nt: TGCAGTGCTAGAGATCCTACCCGGGCAGGGGATGGTGGCTACACCTTC
d_gene: TRBD2; j_gene: TRBJ2-1; v_gene: TRBV10-2; abundance: NA; CDR3aa: CASSVGGSGASYNEQFF; CDR3nt: TGCGCCAGCAGTGTTGGCGGGAGCGGGGCCTCCTACAATGAGCAGTTCTTC
d_gene: NA; j_gene: TRBJ1-1; v_gene: TRBV11-2; abundance: few; CDR3aa: CASSLGPTPGEAFF; CDR3nt: TGTGCCAGCAGCTTAGGTCCAACCCCGGGCGAAGCTTTCTTT
d_gene: NA; j_gene: TRBJ2-3; v_gene: TRBV10-3; abundance: few; CDR3aa: CAIRETGDTQYF; CDR3nt: TGTGCCATCAGGGAAACAGGGGATACGCAGTATTTT
d_gene: TRBD1; j_gene: TRBJ1-5; v_gene: TRBV4-3; abundance: many; CDR3aa: CASSQLQGAEQPQHF; CDR3nt: TGCGCCAGCAGCCAGCTACAGGGGGCGGAACAGCCCCAGCATTTT
d_gene: NA; j_gene: TRBJ1-4; v_gene: TRBV6-6; abundance: NA; CDR3aa: CASLRGGDEKLFF; CDR3nt: TGTGCCAGCCTTAGGGGGGGGGATGAAAAACTGTTTTTT
d_gene: NA; j_gene: TRBJ1-1; v_gene: TRBV5-1; abundance: NA; CDR3aa: CASSSEGSMNTEAFF; CDR3nt: TGCGCCAGCAGCTCTGAGGGGTCAATGAACACTGAAGCTTTCTTT
d_gene: TRBD2; j_gene: TRBJ2-3; v_gene: TRBV10-3; abundance: few; CDR3aa: CAIRGLAGGATDTQYF; CDR3nt: TGTGCCATCAGGGGACTAGCGGGGGGGGCCACAGATACGCAGTATTTT
d_gene: NA; j_gene: TRBJ2-3; v_gene: TRBV6-1; abundance: NA; CDR3aa: CASIRGARTDTQYF; CDR3nt: TGTGCCAGCATACGGGGGGCTAGGACAGATACGCAGTATTTT
d_gene: TRBD1; j_gene: TRBJ2-1; v_gene: TRBV5-1; abundance: NA; CDR3aa: CASSLDPGTGWNEQFF; CDR3nt: TGCGCCAGCAGCTTGGATCCCGGGACAGGTTGGAATGAGCAGTTCTTC
d_gene: NA; j_gene: TRBJ2-2; v_gene: TRBV12-3/TRBV12-4; abundance: few; CDR3aa: CASSLWSVTGELFF; CDR3nt: TGTGCCAGCAGTTTATGGAGCGTCACCGGGGAGCTGTTTTTT
d_gene: NA; j_gene: TRBJ2-1; v_gene: TRBV5-1; abundance: NA; CDR3aa: CASSRASSHYNEQFF; CDR3nt: TGCGCCAGCAGCCGTGCGTCGTCACACTACAATGAGCAGTTCTTC
d_gene: TRBD2; j_gene: TRBJ2-3; v_gene: TRBV4-3; abundance: NA; CDR3aa: CASSQALLADTDTQYF; CDR3nt: TGCGCCAGCAGCCAAGCCCTACTAGCGGACACAGATACGCAGTATTTT
d_gene: NA; j_gene: TRBJ2-1; v_gene: TRBV15; abundance: many; CDR3aa: CATSSGEVVNEQFF; CDR3nt: TGTGCCACCAGCAGCGGGGAAGTGGTCAATGAGCAGTTCTTC
d_gene: TRBD1; j_gene: TRBJ2-2; v_gene: TRBV20-1; abundance: NA; CDR3aa: CSATIEGTATGELFF; CDR3nt: TGCAGTGCTACGATAGAAGGGACAGCAACCGGGGAGCTGTTTTTT
d_gene: TRBD2; j_gene: TRBJ2-7; v_gene: TRBV28; abundance: NA; CDR3aa: CASSLWRGLAGQEQYF; CDR3nt: TGTGCCAGCAGTTTATGGCGCGGACTAGCGGGTCAAGAGCAGTACTTC
d_gene: NA; j_gene: TRBJ2-1; v_gene: TRBV5-1; abundance: NA; CDR3aa: CASSSTGGRGASYNEQFF; CDR3nt: TGCGCCAGCAGCTCAACAGGGGGGCGGGGGGCCTCCTACAATGAGCAGTTCTTC
d_gene: NA; j_gene: TRBJ1-2; v_gene: TRBV10-3; abundance: many; CDR3aa: CAISESTGPNTGYTF; CDR3nt: TGTGCCATCAGTGAGTCGACGGGACCTAATACTGGCTACACCTTC
d_gene: NA; j_gene: TRBJ2-2; v_gene: TRBV7-2; abundance: NA; CDR3aa: CASGLGQGVLGAGELFF; CDR3nt: TGTGCCAGCGGTTTGGGGCAGGGAGTATTGGGGGCCGGGGAGCTGTTTTTT
d_gene: TRBD1; j_gene: TRBJ2-1; v_gene: TRBV10-3; abundance: NA; CDR3aa: CAISDGTGTNEQFF; CDR3nt: TGTGCCATCAGTGATGGGACAGGGACCAATGAGCAGTTCTTC
d_gene: TRBD1; j_gene: TRBJ1-5; v_gene: TRBV11-2; abundance: NA; CDR3aa: CASAIQPGGYQPQHF; CDR3nt: TGTGCCAGCGCAATTCAACCAGGGGGATATCAGCCCCAGCATTTT
d_gene: NA; j_gene: TRBJ2-1; v_gene: TRBV7-9; abundance: few; CDR3aa: CASSAPTFREQFF; CDR3nt: TGTGCCAGCAGCGCCCCGACATTTCGGGAGCAGTTCTTC
d_gene: NA; j_gene: TRBJ1-6; v_gene: TRBV5-6; abundance: few; CDR3aa: CASSLKFELRSSYNSPLHF; CDR3nt: TGTGCCAGCAGCTTGAAGTTTGAACTGCGGAGCTCCTATAATTCACCCCTCCACTTT
d_gene: NA; j_gene: TRBJ2-3; v_gene: TRBV4-3; abundance: NA; CDR3aa: CASSRLLGTDTQYF; CDR3nt: TGCGCCAGCAGCCGGTTACTGGGCACTGATACGCAGTATTTT
d_gene: TRBD2; j_gene: TRBJ2-5; v_gene: TRBV7-9; abundance: few; CDR3aa: CASTLVSGGAQETQYF; CDR3nt: TGTGCCAGCACTCTAGTATCCGGGGGGGCCCAAGAGACCCAGTACTTC
d_gene: NA; j_gene: TRBJ2-7; v_gene: TRBV14; abundance: few; CDR3aa: CASSDVRSPYYEQYF; CDR3nt: TGTGCCAGCAGCGACGTCCGGTCCCCTTACTACGAGCAGTACTTC
d_gene: NA; j_gene: TRBJ2-1; v_gene: TRBV25-1; abundance: NA; CDR3aa: CASSEYMEGAEHFF; CDR3nt: TGTGCCAGCAGTGAATACATGGAAGGGGCTGAGCATTTCTTC
d_gene: NA; j_gene: TRBJ2-6; v_gene: TRBV12-3/TRBV12-4; abundance: many; CDR3aa: CASSLDPLSSGANVLTF; CDR3nt: TGTGCCAGCAGTTTAGACCCGCTTTCCTCTGGGGCCAACGTCCTGACTTTC
d_gene: NA; j_gene: TRBJ2-2; v_gene: TRBV10-3; abundance: few; CDR3aa: CAIGSGIERTGELFF; CDR3nt: TGTGCCATCGGTTCAGGGATAGAGAGAACCGGGGAGCTGTTTTTT
d_gene: TRBD2; j_gene: TRBJ2-5; v_gene: TRBV5-1; abundance: NA; CDR3aa: CASSLPAGEQETQYF; CDR3nt: TGCGCCAGCAGCTTGCCAGCGGGGGAGCAAGAGACCCAGTACTTC
d_gene: NA; j_gene: TRBJ1-1; v_gene: TRBV12-3/TRBV12-4; abundance: NA; CDR3aa: CASSSGAWAFF; CDR3nt: TGTGCCAGCAGTTCCGGGGCGTGGGCTTTCTTT
d_gene: NA; j_gene: TRBJ2-2; v_gene: TRBV4-3; abundance: few; CDR3aa: CASSQEGSVGANTGELFF; CDR3nt: TGCGCCAGCAGCCAAGAGGGATCGGTGGGGGCGAACACCGGGGAGCTGTTTTTT
d_gene: TRBD2; j_gene: TRBJ2-1; v_gene: TRBV5-5; abundance: NA; CDR3aa: CASSLQPTGGGSYNEQFF; CDR3nt: TGTGCCAGCAGCTTGCAGCCGACGGGGGGGGGCTCCTACAATGAGCAGTTCTTC
d_gene: TRBD1; j_gene: TRBJ1-1; v_gene: TRBV12-3/TRBV12-4; abundance: few; CDR3aa: CASSLLTGPSEAFF; CDR3nt: TGTGCCAGCAGTTTACTGACAGGGCCGTCTGAAGCTTTCTTT
d_gene: TRBD1; j_gene: TRBJ2-6; v_gene: TRBV12-3/TRBV12-4; abundance: few; CDR3aa: CASSPGQGAGGANVLTF; CDR3nt: TGTGCCAGCAGTCCAGGACAGGGGGCTGGTGGGGCCAACGTCCTGACTTTC